This TCR beta chain was identified in a study of blood T cells in healthy people across ages. A second roughly 6 to 11 cycle PCR used barcoded and J-beta primers. TCRdb independently ran MiXCR on the 5' RACE reads; one entry per CDR3 protein. This table holds under 800,000 distinct CDR3 sequences, around 21% found once. Unmatched junction bases numbered 6, after V lost 4 bases and J lost 6 bases. The CDR3 consists of 14 residues. In its sample, this clonotype was seen a few times. The sequence derives from a man aged 65-85 years in good health. The rearrangement uses TRBV12-3 or TRBV12-4 and TRBJ2-7; 10 bases map to TRBD2. Sequencing was carried out using blood. CDR3 region: CASSSGLAFSEQYF. In DNA, the CDR3 is TGTGCCAGCAGTTCGGGACTAGCGTTTTCCGAGCAGTACTTC.